These 14 T cell receptor beta chains were sequenced from one sample in a study of cytomegalovirus exposure and HLA in healthy donors. Primers: 60 Vbeta forward and 13 Jbeta reverse. The data were produced by immunoSEQ multiplex PCR, yet TCRdb's version contains in-frame clones alone and is incomplete. Its clone listing holds fewer than 45,000 clones. Material for sequencing was PBMCs. The receptor source for this set is a woman younger than 45 in good health and CMV-seronegative.

V gene TRBV29-1 combines with J gene TRBJ2-2; perhaps TRBD1 as D (6 bases). The CDR3 runs 12 residues. Trimming shortened V by 7 bases and J by 6 bases, and 12 bases separated the two germline ends. Germline V CDR1 and CDR2: SQVTM, ANQGSEA. The CDR3 protein is CSATGMAGELFF. The CDR3 DNA is TGCAGCGCTACAGGGATGGCCGGGGAGCTGTTTTTT.

This rearrangement joins TRBV6-5 to TRBJ2-7; 10 bases are shared with TRBD2. The trim removed 7 bases at V and 3 bases at J, leaving 9 bases unmatched. The V gene's germline CDR1 is MNHEY and CDR2 SVGAGI. The CDR3 totals 15 residues. The CDR3 loop reads CASTPAGTSVYEQYF. CDR3 nucleotides: TGTGCCAGCACCCCGGCCGGGACTAGCGTCTACGAGCAGTACTTC.

The J gene is TRBJ2-1, the V gene TRBV10-1; 7 bases match TRBD2. The CDR3 sequence is 16 residues long. The J segment lost 3 bases and the V segment lost 0 bases, leaving 5 bases of the junction unmatched. Germline V CDR1 and CDR2: WNHNN, SYGVQD (reference sequence). CDR3 region: CASSESWDYFYNEQFF. For the CDR3, the DNA is TGCGCCAGCAGTGAGTCTTGGGACTACTTCTACAATGAGCAGTTCTTC.

The rearrangement uses TRBV5-1 and TRBJ1-1; 8 nucleotides align to TRBD1. Germline loops: CDR1 SGHRS, CDR2 YFSETQ. V shed 2 bases and J 8 bases; nucleotides not matched to a gene: 8. The CDR3 has 14 residues. The CDR3 sequence: CASSFQPGQDEAFF. The CDR3 region has the DNA TGCGCCAGCAGCTTCCAACCGGGACAGGACGAAGCTTTCTTT.

V is TRBV30 and J is TRBJ2-2; 7 nucleotides match TRBD2. V gave up 4 bases and J gave up 5 bases; unmatched junction bases: 4. The germline gives CDR1 GTSNPN, CDR2 SVGIG (reference sequence). The CDR3 runs to 13 residues. CDR3 sequence reads: CAWIGGSTGELFF. As DNA, the CDR3 is TGTGCCTGGATAGGCGGGAGTACCGGGGAGCTGTTTTTT.

The chain couples TRBV25-1 to TRBJ2-3, with 8 positions matching TRBD2. The trim removed 5 bases at V and 5 bases at J, leaving 3 bases unmatched. CDR1 MGHDK and CDR2 SYGVNS come from the germline V gene. This CDR3 has 13 amino acids. CDR3 nucleotides: TGTGCCAGCAGTCCTAGCGGGTTAGATACGCAGTATTTT. It yields the protein CASSPSGLDTQYF.

The chain couples TRBV4-1 to TRBJ2-3; 9 positions match TRBD1. The germline V gene encodes CDR1 MGHRA and CDR2 YSYEKL. Losses at the gene ends were 1 base for V and 8 bases for J; bases not matched to a gene: 13. CDR3 length equals 17 residues. The CDR3 is CASSQGQGAMGQGTQYF. CDR3 DNA: TGCGCCAGCAGCCAAGGGCAGGGGGCAATGGGACAGGGTACGCAGTATTTT.

The rearrangement links TRBV9 to TRBJ1-5, with D maybe TRBD1 (5 bases). V dropped 0 bases and J dropped 6 bases, with 10 bases sitting between them. The germline V gene has CDR1 SGDLS and CDR2 YYNGEE. The CDR3 runs 14 residues. This chain's CDR3 is CASSVGGGTQPQHF. The CDR3 DNA reads as TGTGCCAGCAGCGTAGGGGGGGGTACTCAGCCCCAGCATTTT.

The genes are TRBV6-6 and TRBJ2-3, with 7 bases that match TRBD1. V lost 10 bases and J lost 1; bases outside the gene matches: 5. Germline V CDR1 and CDR2: MNHNY, SVGAGI (reference sequence). The CDR3 sequence is 13 residues long. The CDR3 sequence is CATRQGRTDTQYF. The CDR3 DNA sequence: TGTGCCACCAGACAGGGACGCACAGATACGCAGTATTTT.

The rearrangement joins TRBV5-5 to TRBJ1-2; 9 bases agree with TRBD1. V lost 3 bases and J lost 12; bases outside the gene matches: 6. The CDR3 totals 12 residues. Per the germline V gene, CDR1 is SGHKS and CDR2 is YYEKEE (reference sequence). CDR3 amino acids: CASSSWTGANTF. The DNA of the CDR3 is TGTGCCAGCAGCTCATGGACAGGGGCGAACACCTTC.

This sequence joins TRBV7-9 and TRBJ2-7, with 8 bases identical to TRBD1. In germline, CDR1 is SEHNR, CDR2 FQNEAQ (reference sequence). Losses at the gene ends were 5 bases for V and 5 bases for J; bases not matched to a gene: 2. This CDR3 is 12 amino acids long. CDR3 in amino acids: CASSDRGDEQYF. The DNA of the CDR3 is TGTGCCAGCAGCGACAGGGGTGACGAGCAGTACTTC. The full variable domain, completed using reference TRBV7-9 and TRBJ2-7, is DTGVSQNPRHKITKRGQNVTFRCDPISEHNRLYWYRQTLGQGPEFLTYFQNEAQLEKSRLLSDRFSAERPKGSFSTLEIQRTEQGDSAMYLCASSDRGDEQYFGPGTRLTVT.

The V and J genes are TRBV19 and TRBJ1-1; TRBD1 agrees at 8 bases. The CDR3 sequence is 12 residues long. Trimming removed 5 bases from V and 10 bases from J; junction bases left unmatched: 6. Germline V gene sequence: CDR1 LNHDA, CDR2 SQIVND (reference sequence). This CDR3 reads CASSPGQGAAFF. CDR3 DNA sequence: TGTGCCAGTAGTCCCGGACAGGGTGCAGCTTTCTTT.

V gene TRBV5-6 combines with J gene TRBJ2-1, with D possibly being TRBD1 (6 bases). In germline, CDR1 is SGHDT, CDR2 YYEEEE. The CDR3 sequence is 15 residues long. The germline V and J ends were trimmed by 5 bases and 6 bases, with 18 bases remaining between them. CDR3 sequence: CASSYTTGVGNEQFF. The CDR3 DNA reads as TGTGCCAGCAGTTACACGACAGGAGTTGGCAATGAGCAGTTCTTC.

The chain couples TRBV10-3 to TRBJ1-5, with D possibly being TRBD1 (6 bases). The CDR3 is 17 residues long. V was pared by 2 bases and J by 0 bases, with 14 bases between. Germline V CDR1 and CDR2: ENHRY, SYGVKD. The CDR3 bases are TGTGCCATCAGTGAGAGGGTGGGGACAAATAGCAATCAGCCCCAGCATTTT. Translating it yields CAISERVGTNSNQPQHF.